This passage covers 3 T cell receptor beta chains from one sample sequenced in a study of shared clonotypes between healthy human individuals. Assay: immunoSEQ multiplex PCR; the TCRdb copy retains only in-frame clones and omits some. The data contain 850,000 to 1,200,000 clones, around 76% of them singletons. The sample consisted of memory CD4+ T cells sorted from blood. Subset: CD45RA-negative fraction. The origin of the receptors is a young man in good health.

The V call is TRBV25-1, the J call TRBJ1-3; no clear D. Trimming took off 6 bases at V and 0 bases at J, with 12 bases between the two ends. The germline CDR1 and CDR2 sequences are MGHDK and SYGVNS. The CDR3 contains 15 residues. As DNA, the CDR3 is TGTGCCAGCAGAACCCGAGCGAGCTCTGGAAACACCATATATTTT. Amino acids: CASRTRASSGNTIYF.

The chain joins TRBV6-1 to TRBJ1-5, with 8 bases fitting TRBD1. The germline gives CDR1 MNHNS, CDR2 SASEGT. There are 14 residues in the CDR3. V lost 6 bases and J lost 3; bases outside the gene matches: 4. CDR3 sequence reads: CASSRDRSNQPQHF. CDR3 sequence (DNA): TGTGCCAGCAGCCGGGACAGGTCCAATCAGCCCCAGCATTTT.

The chain is built from TRBV11-3 and TRBJ2-7; 7 bases align to TRBD1. In germline, CDR1 is SGHNT, CDR2 YENEEA. CDR3 length: 14 residues. The junction had 9 bases not matched to a gene; V was cut back by 3 bases and J by 7 bases. The CDR3 sequence: CASSLSGQGVEQYF. Written as DNA, the CDR3 is TGTGCCAGCAGCTTGAGCGGTCAGGGGGTTGAGCAGTACTTC.